A single sample gave rise to the 30 T cell receptor beta chains below, sequenced in a study of response to subunit inactivated influenza vaccine (dated by TCRdb to between 2017 and 2018). Library preparation was by RT-PCR. Sequencing instrument: Illumina HiSeq 2500. TCRdb trimmed the raw reads at Q25, called clones with MiXCR and kept productive beta chains. Every entry covers one CDR3 protein and lists the most common genes and DNA from its rows. This sample is represented by approximately 730,000 distinct CDR3 sequences; approximately 13% of them were singletons. The ten top clones hold 6% to 8% of the sample. Sequences were derived from PBMCs from blood, sampled around 14 days before vaccination. Receptor source: a man aged 45 to 65 who received an inactivated influenza vaccine. Donor details come from another sample of the same person, matched by shared clones.

This clonotype has at least ten counts. This chain uses TRBV18 with TRBJ2-2, with a tentative D call TRBD1 (6 bases). V shed 4 bases and J shed 1 base, with 10 bases lying between them. The CDR3 sequence is 15 residues long. Per the germline V gene, CDR1 is KGHSH and CDR2 is LQKENI. The CDR3 loop reads CASSRGHLNTGELFF. CDR3 in DNA: TGTGCCAGCTCACGGGGACACCTGAACACCGGGGAGCTGTTTTTT.

The rearrangement joins TRBV29-1 to TRBJ2-5; 7 bases are shared with TRBD1. Germline lookup yields CDR1 SQVTM and CDR2 ANQGSEA. CDR3 length equals 12 residues. The ends lost 2 bases at V and 5 bases at J; junction bases unmatched: 2. CDR3 coding DNA: TGCAGCGTTGAAAGGGGGCGGGAGACCCAGTACTTC. Amino acid sequence: CSVERGRETQYF. Based on the CDR3 plus reference TRBV29-1 and TRBJ2-5, the full variable domain is SAVISQKPSRDICQRGTSLTIQCQVDSQVTMMFWYRQQPGQSLTLIATANQGSEATYESGFVIDKFPISRPNLTFSTLTVSNMSPEDSSIYLCSVERGRETQYFGPGTRLLVL.

This clonotype was seen ten or more times. The chain joins TRBV11-2 to TRBJ1-6; D gene unclear. Germline lookup yields CDR1 SGHAT and CDR2 FQNNGV. The V gene lost 5 bases and the J gene lost 7 bases, with 9 bases spanning the gap. The CDR3 has 13 residues. This CDR3 is CASSPDINSPLHF. CDR3 nucleotides: TGTGCCAGCAGCCCCGACATCAATTCACCCCTCCACTTT. The whole variable domain, remainder taken from reference TRBV11-2 and TRBJ1-6, is EAGVAQSPRYKIIEKRQSVAFWCNPISGHATLYWYQQILGQGPKLLIQFQNNGVVDDSQLPKDRFSAERLKGVDSTLKIQPAKLEDSAVYLCASSPDINSPLHFGNGTRLTVT.

This chain uses TRBV12-3 or TRBV12-4 with TRBJ1-1, with 8 bases lining up with TRBD1. The CDR3 is 13 amino acids. J gave up 6 bases and V 6 bases, and 6 bases lay outside the gene matches. CDR3 nucleotides: TGTGCCAGCAGGATTATGGACAGGGCTGAAGCTTTCTTT. Protein sequence: CASRIMDRAEAFF.

The chain recombines TRBV11-1 with TRBJ2-1; 16 positions agree with TRBD2. From germline, CDR1 is SGHAT and CDR2 FQDESV (reference sequence). The CDR3 is 18 residues long. The V gene end was trimmed by 5 bases and the J gene end by 4 bases; junction bases not matched to a gene: 8. CDR3 loop: CASSTQGLAGGSYNEQFF. As DNA, the CDR3 is TGTGCCAGCAGCACCCAGGGACTAGCGGGAGGGTCGTACAATGAGCAGTTCTTC.

This clonotype turned up a few times. V gene TRBV20-1 combines with J gene TRBJ2-7; no reliable D call. The CDR3 has 12 residues. The ends were cut back, 3 bases at V and 2 bases at J, with 8 bases in the middle. Germline V gene sequence: CDR1 DFQATT, CDR2 SNEGSKA (reference sequence). CDR3 region: CSASSQAYEQYF. The CDR3 nucleotides are TGCAGTGCTAGTTCGCAGGCCTACGAGCAGTACTTC.

The chain has TRBV9 and TRBJ2-3; D assignment may be TRBD1 or TRBD2 (5 bases each). The V gene's germline CDR1 is SGDLS and CDR2 YYNGEE. The CDR3 sequence is 15 residues long. V was shortened by 4 bases and J by 6 bases, with 18 bases between the two germline ends. The CDR3, as DNA: TGTGCCAGCAGCTCCTTCACCGGGGCCGCGGATACGCAGTATTTT. It yields the protein CASSSFTGAADTQYF.

The chain links TRBV6-1 to TRBJ1-2, with 8 positions matching TRBD1. V shed 5 bases, J shed 4 bases, and the junction held 6 bases outside the gene matches. Per germline, CDR1 MNHNS and CDR2 SASEGT. The CDR3 contains 14 residues. CDR3 in DNA: TGTGCCAGCAGTAGCGTTGGACAGGGCTATGGCTACACCTTC. Amino acid sequence: CASSSVGQGYGYTF.

The sample holds a few counts of this clonotype. The gene calls are TRBV5-1 and TRBJ1-1; no clear D. The CDR3 length is 14 residues. Germline CDR1 SGHRS, CDR2 YFSETQ. Trimming cost V 3 bases and J 1 base, with 10 bases left between them. This CDR3 is CASSSEGWNTEAFF. The CDR3 region has the DNA TGCGCCAGCAGCTCGGAGGGCTGGAACACTGAAGCTTTCTTT.

This clonotype was counted between two and nine times. The V gene is TRBV10-3, the J gene TRBJ1-5; tentative D call: TRBD1 (5 bases). With 2 bases removed from V and 7 bases from J, the gap between germline ends came to 12 bases. Germline CDR1 is ENHRY and CDR2 is SYGVKD. CDR3 length: 14 amino acids. This CDR3 is CAISEGQGGQPQHF. Written as DNA, the CDR3 is TGTGCCATCAGTGAGGGGCAGGGCGGCCAGCCCCAGCATTTT.

The sample holds a few counts of this clonotype. Its ends do not fully match the called genes, so a read error is possible. The V call is TRBV7-2, the J call TRBJ2-5, with TRBD1 identical over 10 bases. The CDR3 consists of 15 residues. CDR1 is SGHTA, CDR2 FQGNSA, per germline. CDR3 protein: CASTLDRGPQETQYF. The CDR3 region has the DNA TGTGCCAGCACCTTAGACAGGGGGCCCCAAGAGACCCAGTACTTC. Based on the CDR3 plus reference TRBV7-2 and TRBJ2-5, the full variable domain is GAGVSQSPSNKVTEKGKDVELRCDPISGHTALYWYRQSLGQGLEFLIYFQGNSAPDKSGLPSDRFSAERTGGSVSTLTIQRTQQEDSAVYLCASTLDRGPQETQYFGPGTRLLVL.

This clonotype was picked up a small number of times. CDR3 protein: CSARGTSAYEQYF. CDR3 nucleotides: TGCAGTGCCCGAGGGACTAGCGCCTACGAGCAGTACTTC. The chain recombines TRBV20-1 with TRBJ2-7, with 10 bases fitting TRBD2. From germline, CDR1 is DFQATT and CDR2 SNEGSKA (reference sequence). Trimming took 6 bases from V and 2 from J; bases not matched to a gene: 4. The CDR3 extends over 13 amino acids.

The gene calls are TRBV28 and TRBJ2-7, with D tentatively TRBD1 (6 bases). V was clipped by 6 bases and J by 2 bases, with 14 bases between them. The germline V gene has CDR1 MDHEN and CDR2 SYDVKM. This CDR3 region has 14 residues. CDR3 sequence: CASRPGQPTYEQYF. The DNA for the CDR3 is TGTGCCAGCAGACCCGGACAGCCCACCTACGAGCAGTACTTC.

V usage is TRBV2 and J usage is TRBJ1-5; perhaps TRBD1 as D (5 bases). This CDR3 has 15 amino acids. Trimming removed 5 bases at V and 3 bases at J, with 14 bases between. Per germline, CDR1 SNHLY and CDR2 FYNNEI. The CDR3 is CASSMTRGHNQPQHF. In nucleotides, the CDR3 is TGTGCCAGCAGTATGACAAGGGGTCACAATCAGCCCCAGCATTTT. Drawing the rest from reference TRBV2 and TRBJ1-5, the complete variable domain is EPEVTQTPSHQVTQMGQEVILRCVPISNHLYFYWYRQILGQKVEFLVSFYNNEISEKSEIFDDQFSVERPDGSNFTLKIRSTKLEDSAMYFCASSMTRGHNQPQHFGDGTRLSIL.

This clonotype was counted only a few times. The J gene is TRBJ2-7, the V gene TRBV12-3 or TRBV12-4; maybe TRBD1 (5 bases). V was shortened by 4 bases and J by 1 base, with 14 bases between the two germline ends. The CDR3 consists of 15 residues. CDR3 protein: CASSSGYRLSYEQYF. In DNA, the CDR3 is TGTGCCAGCAGTTCCGGATACAGGCTTTCCTACGAGCAGTACTTC.

The sample holds a few counts of this clonotype. J is TRBJ1-2 and V is TRBV5-1, with TRBD1 identical over 9 bases. Germline trimming cut 4 bases from V and 6 bases from J; bases unmatched to any gene: 13. The CDR3 is 16 residues long. Germline V gene sequence: CDR1 SGHRS, CDR2 YFSETQ. The CDR3 spells CASSGTYRGRDDGYTF. In nucleotides, the CDR3 is TGCGCCAGCAGCGGGACGTACAGGGGGCGCGACGATGGCTACACCTTC.

The chain recombines TRBV7-9 with TRBJ1-2; D is perhaps TRBD1 (6 bases). This CDR3 comprises 15 residues. Germline V gives CDR1 SEHNR, CDR2 FQNEAQ (reference sequence). Trimming removed 1 base at V and 5 bases at J, with 14 bases between. CDR3 region: CASSLDRGALYGYTF. As DNA, the CDR3 is TGTGCCAGCAGCTTAGATCGGGGGGCGCTTTATGGCTACACCTTC.

This clonotype was observed a handful of times. One junction end disagrees with the germline gene, perhaps due to a read error. This chain links TRBV24-1 with TRBJ1-1; D unclear. The CDR3 totals 12 residues. The V gene's germline CDR1 is KGHDR and CDR2 SFDVKD. The CDR3 DNA is TGTGCCACCAGTCGCCCCCCCGCGCGGAGGGTCTTT. It encodes CATSRPPARRVF.

This clonotype was counted between two and nine times. The gene calls are TRBV13 and TRBJ2-7, with D possibly TRBD2 on 5 matching bases. Per the germline V gene, CDR1 is PRHDT and CDR2 is FYEKMQ (reference sequence). This CDR3 comprises 13 residues. The ends were cut back, 4 bases at V and 6 bases at J, with 13 bases in the middle. The CDR3 DNA sequence: TGTGCCAGCAGCTCACTACGGACTCGCGAGCAGTACTTC. Amino acids: CASSSLRTREQYF. The full variable domain, with the rest looked up from reference TRBV13 and TRBJ2-7, is AAGVIQSPRHLIKEKRETATLKCYPIPRHDTVYWYQQGPGQDPQFLISFYEKMQSDKGSIPDRFSAQQFSDYHSELNMSSLELGDSALYFCASSSLRTREQYFGPGTRLTVT.

This sequence joins TRBV20-1 and TRBJ1-5; no clear D gene. The length of the CDR3 is 13 residues. In germline, CDR1 is DFQATT, CDR2 SNEGSKA (reference sequence). V shed 3 bases and J shed 10 bases, with 16 bases lying between them. The CDR3 bases are TGCAGTGCTAGCGGGCCGTCGGAAAACCCCCAGCATTTT. Its protein product is CSASGPSENPQHF.

Comment on this clonotype: Its ends do not fully match the called genes, so a read error is possible. V gene TRBV28 combines with J gene TRBJ2-7; 7 bases are shared with TRBD2. This CDR3 has 14 amino acids. The germline CDR1 and CDR2 sequences are MDHEN and SYDVKM. CDR3 sequence reads: CASSFLGRDYEQNF. In DNA, the CDR3 is TGTGCCAGCAGTTTCCTCGGACGGGACTACGAGCAGAACTTC. Together with reference TRBV28 and TRBJ2-7, the CDR3 gives the full variable domain: DVKVTQSSRYLVKRTGEKVFLECVQDMDHENMFWYRQDPGLGLRLIYFSYDVKMKEKGDIPEGYSVSREKKERFSLILESASTNQTSMYLCASSFLGRDYEQNFGPGTRLTVT.

This clonotype has a handful of counts. This rearrangement joins TRBV20-1 to TRBJ2-2, with D maybe TRBD1 (6 bases). With 0 bases removed from V and 3 bases from J, the gap between germline ends came to 11 bases. Per germline, CDR1 DFQATT and CDR2 SNEGSKA (reference sequence). The CDR3 is 15 amino acids. The CDR3: CSARDVNRDTGELFF. The CDR3 coding sequence is TGCAGTGCTAGAGATGTGAACAGGGACACCGGGGAGCTGTTTTTT.

As for this clonotype: The junction does not match germline at one end; this may be a read error. J is TRBJ2-5 and V is TRBV30; TRBD2 is a possible D gene (5 bases). The CDR3 is made up of 14 amino acids. Germline CDR1 GTSNPN, CDR2 SVGIG (reference sequence). The CDR3 is CAQTPRGRQDTQYF. The CDR3 nucleotides read TGTGCCCAAACCCCGCGTGGGAGACAAGACACCCAGTACTTC.

This clonotype showed up just a few times. This rearrangement joins TRBV4-1 to TRBJ2-7, with D possibly matching TRBD1 (5 bases). The V end was cut by 1 base, the J end by 5 bases, with 15 bases between. In germline, CDR1 is MGHRA, CDR2 YSYEKL. CDR3 length: 15 residues. CDR3 sequence (DNA): TGCGCCAGCAGCCAAGCCCCAGGCAGGGCCCACGAGCAGTACTTC. It encodes CASSQAPGRAHEQYF.

In its sample, this clonotype was seen a few times. The rearrangement uses TRBV13 and TRBJ1-4; the D is unclear. V was clipped by 7 bases and J by 5 bases, with 5 bases between them. CDR3 size: 11 residues. The germline V gene encodes CDR1 PRHDT and CDR2 FYEKMQ (reference sequence). The CDR3 bases are TGTGCCAGCAAGATAAATGAAAAACTGTTTTTT. Protein product: CASKINEKLFF.

The genes are TRBV20-1 and TRBJ2-2; D possibly corresponds to TRBD1 (6 bases). This CDR3 is built from 16 residues. Deletions cut 0 bases from V and 7 bases from J, with 18 bases between. Germline V gene data show CDR1 as DFQATT and CDR2 as SNEGSKA (reference sequence). In DNA, the CDR3 is TGCAGTGCTAGAGATCTCGGCGGCAGGGGCGGCGGGGAGCTGTTTTTT. Its translation is CSARDLGGRGGGELFF.

Here the CDR3 DNA reads TGCAGCGTTGATAGGGCAACGGGGGAGCAGTACTTC. This translates into CSVDRATGEQYF. This chain connects TRBV29-1 to TRBJ2-7, with D possibly TRBD2 on 5 matching bases. Deletions cut 3 bases from V and 7 bases from J, with 13 bases between. The CDR3 extends over 12 amino acids. Germline CDR1 reads SQVTM; CDR2 reads ANQGSEA.

This clonotype turned up a few times. The chain uses TRBV7-2 and TRBJ2-1; D is possibly TRBD2 (5 bases). V lost 5 bases, J lost 7 bases, and 15 bases lay in between. This CDR3 has 14 residues. Per germline, CDR1 SGHTA and CDR2 FQGNSA. The CDR3 nucleotides are TGTGCCAGCAGCCCCGGGGTGCTGGGGAATGAGCAGTTCTTC. Residues: CASSPGVLGNEQFF.

This clonotype came up a few times. The chain joins TRBV11-1 to TRBJ2-6, with D possibly called TRBD1 or TRBD2 (5 bases each). The CDR3 contains 17 residues. The V and J ends lost 2 bases and 0 bases respectively, with 11 bases between them. Germline loops: CDR1 SGHAT, CDR2 FQDESV (reference sequence). CDR3 protein: CASSLSPGSSGANVLTF. CDR3 nucleotides: TGTGCCAGCAGCTTAAGCCCAGGGAGCTCTGGGGCCAACGTCCTGACTTTC.

The chain employs TRBV6-1 and TRBJ2-2, with 8 bases that match TRBD1. J was trimmed by 1 base and V by 5 bases; bases with no gene match: 6. This CDR3 region has 16 residues. CDR1 is MNHNS and CDR2 is SASEGT in the germline V gene. This CDR3 is CASSPETGVNTGELFF. For the CDR3, the DNA is TGTGCCAGCAGTCCAGAGACAGGGGTGAACACCGGGGAGCTGTTTTTT.